These 25 T cell receptor beta chains were all obtained from the same sample, sequenced in a study of blood T cell repertoires in COVID-19. The table came from immunoSEQ multiplex PCR; TCRdb's copy has only in-frame clones and leaves some out. Found here are 150,000 to 200,000 clones, more than 75% of them singletons; the top ten hold under 5%. The sequencing input was peripheral blood. The origin of the receptors is a human donor in a cohort sampled during active COVID-19.

The rearrangement uses TRBV18 and TRBJ2-7; 8 bases agree with TRBD2. CDR3 size: 15 residues. The V gene end was trimmed by 6 bases and the J gene end by 2 bases; junction bases not matched to a gene: 9. Germline V gene data show CDR1 as KGHSH and CDR2 as LQKENI. As DNA, the CDR3 is TGTGCCAGCTCGACCTACGGGGGGGGGACCTACGAGCAGTACTTC. This sequence encodes CASSTYGGGTYEQYF. Together with reference TRBV18 and TRBJ2-7, the CDR3 gives the full variable domain: NAGVMQNPRHLVRRRGQEARLRCSPMKGHSHVYWYRQLPEEGLKFMVYLQKENIIDESGMPKERFSAEFPKEGPSILRIQQVVRGDSAAYFCASSTYGGGTYEQYFGPGTRLTVT.

The chain has TRBV19 and TRBJ1-6, with a possible D match to TRBD1 (6 bases). The germline V gene encodes CDR1 LNHDA and CDR2 SQIVND (reference sequence). The CDR3 totals 14 residues. Trimming cost V 5 bases and J 8 bases, with 13 bases left between them. The CDR3: CASSSGGADSPLHF. DNA of the CDR3: TGTGCCAGTAGTTCGGGGGGCGCGGATTCACCCCTCCACTTT. Supplemented by reference TRBV19 and TRBJ1-6, the full variable domain reads DGGITQSPKYLFRKEGQNVTLSCEQNLNHDAMYWYRQDPGQGLRLIYYSQIVNDFQKGDIAEGYSVSREKKESFPLTVTSAQKNPTAFYLCASSSGGADSPLHFGNGTRLTVT.

The chain employs TRBV5-5 and TRBJ2-3, with 9 nucleotides matching TRBD1. In germline, CDR1 is SGHKS, CDR2 YYEKEE (reference sequence). The CDR3 runs 16 residues. The V and J ends lost 3 bases and 3 bases, in that order; junction bases with no gene match: 8. The CDR3 region is CASSSYPGQGTDTQYF. The CDR3 DNA follows: TGTGCCAGCAGCTCCTACCCGGGACAGGGTACAGATACGCAGTATTTT. Supplemented by reference TRBV5-5 and TRBJ2-3, the full variable domain reads DAGVTQSPTHLIKTRGQQVTLRCSPISGHKSVSWYQQVLGQGPQFIFQYYEKEERGRGNFPDRFSARQFPNYSSELNVNALLLGDSALYLCASSSYPGQGTDTQYFGPGTRLTVL.

This chain joins TRBV10-2 and TRBJ2-1; a possible D gene is TRBD1 (5 bases). From germline, CDR1 is WSHSY and CDR2 SAAADI. This CDR3 has 13 amino acids. V dropped 3 bases and J dropped 8 bases, with 11 bases sitting between them. The CDR3 nucleotides read TGCGCCAGCAGTGACCGGACATGGGATGAGCAGTTCTTC. This encodes CASSDRTWDEQFF.

The gene calls are TRBV5-1 and TRBJ2-5; 7 bases match TRBD2. Germline loops: CDR1 SGHRS, CDR2 YFSETQ. This CDR3 has 14 amino acids. V lost 2 bases to trimming and J lost 2 bases; unmatched junction nucleotides: 3. CDR3 DNA sequence: TGCGCCAGCAGCTTAGACGGGAGGCAAGAGACCCAGTACTTC. Translated, it gives CASSLDGRQETQYF.

The rearrangement uses TRBV9 and TRBJ2-7; 8 bases fit TRBD2. The CDR3 consists of 18 residues. CDR1 is SGDLS, CDR2 YYNGEE, per germline. V lost 3 bases, J lost 5 bases, and 19 bases stayed unmatched. The CDR3 region has the DNA TGTGCCAGCAGCGCCCAGAGGGCCGGTAGCGGGACTATCAACGAGCAGTACTTC. Amino acids: CASSAQRAGSGTINEQYF.

V usage is TRBV27 and J usage is TRBJ1-6, with 10 nucleotides matching TRBD1. Looked up from germline, CDR1 is MNHEY and CDR2 is SMNVEV (reference sequence). Trimming at V came to 5 bases and at J to 8 bases, leaving 6 bases not matched to a gene. The CDR3 is 15 residues long. The CDR3 is CASSRGTGAYSPLHF. Written as DNA, the CDR3 is TGTGCCAGCAGTCGGGGGACAGGGGCCTATTCACCCCTCCACTTT.

Only a few counts were recorded for this clone. The chain has TRBV18 and TRBJ2-7, with 7 nucleotides matching TRBD2. This CDR3 contains 16 residues. CDR1 is KGHSH, CDR2 LQKENI, per germline. The J segment lost 4 bases and the V segment lost 1 base, leaving 10 bases of the junction unmatched. As DNA, the CDR3 is TGTGCCAGCTCACCACGTCCCGGGAGGATCTTTTACGAGCAGTACTTC. This gives the protein CASSPRPGRIFYEQYF.

This chain joins TRBV6-6 and TRBJ2-2, with D possibly matching TRBD2 (5 bases). The length of the CDR3 is 15 residues. CDR1 and CDR2 from the germline V gene are MNHNY and SVGAGI (reference sequence). Trimming shortened V by 0 bases and J by 1 base, and 6 bases separated the two germline ends. CDR3 in amino acids: CASSYSRGNTGELFF. CDR3 nucleotide sequence: TGTGCCAGCAGTTACTCCCGGGGGAACACCGGGGAGCTGTTTTTT.

V and J are TRBV5-1 and TRBJ2-1; D might be TRBD2 (6 bases). In germline, CDR1 is SGHRS, CDR2 YFSETQ. Trimming removed 3 bases from V and 8 bases from J, with 12 bases in between. The CDR3 has 13 residues. CDR3 sequence reads: CASSYTSIDEQFF. The CDR3 region has the DNA TGCGCCAGCAGCTACACTAGCATAGATGAGCAGTTCTTC.

The chain is built from TRBV29-1 and TRBJ2-7; 8 positions agree with TRBD2. The junction had 15 bases not matched to a gene; V was cut back by 8 bases and J by 0 bases. The CDR3 consists of 16 residues. The germline CDR1 and CDR2 sequences are SQVTM and ANQGSEA. In DNA, the CDR3 is TGCAGCATCTTGTCTGTTCGCGGGAGGAGCTCCTACGAGCAGTACTTC. Translated, it gives CSILSVRGRSSYEQYF.

Here the CDR3 DNA reads TGTGCCAGCAGTTTAAGATATACGGGACTTACTCAAGAGACCCAGTACTTC. This translates into CASSLRYTGLTQETQYF. The V gene is TRBV27, the J gene TRBJ2-5; D perhaps matches TRBD2 (6 bases). Germline V gene data show CDR1 as MNHEY and CDR2 as SMNVEV (reference sequence). Between the trimmed V and J ends, which lost 2 bases and 2 bases, there was a span of 18 bases. The CDR3 extends over 17 amino acids.

This rearrangement joins TRBV2 to TRBJ2-7, with 8 bases matching TRBD1. The CDR3 has 14 amino acids. V shed 4 bases and J 2 bases; nucleotides not matched to a gene: 4. CDR1 is SNHLY, CDR2 FYNNEI, per germline. DNA of the CDR3: TGTGCCAGCAGTGGGGGACAGGTCGCCTACGAGCAGTACTTC. This codes for CASSGGQVAYEQYF.

The gene calls are TRBV10-2 and TRBJ1-2; TRBD1 might be the D (5 bases). Germline CDR1 and CDR2: WSHSY and SAAADI. The V and J ends lost 6 bases and 8 bases respectively, with 10 bases between them. The CDR3 covers 11 residues. The CDR3 here is CASRGLGGYTF. The DNA of the CDR3 is TGCGCCAGCAGGGGGCTAGGGGGCTACACCTTC.

This clone showed up just once. The gene calls are TRBV4-2 and TRBJ2-7; 12 bases map to TRBD2. Germline V gene lookup returns CDR1 LGHNA and CDR2 YNFKEQ. V dropped 3 bases and J dropped 1; count of bases not matched to a gene: 4. The CDR3 is 16 amino acids. This CDR3 is CASSQGGTSGSYEQYF. CDR3 DNA: TGTGCCAGCAGCCAGGGGGGGACTAGCGGGTCCTACGAGCAGTACTTC.

This chain uses TRBV11-2 with TRBJ2-7, with TRBD2 matching 12 bases. The trim removed 5 bases at V and 4 bases at J, leaving 3 bases unmatched. CDR1 and CDR2 (germline): SGHAT, FQNNGV. The CDR3 covers 14 residues. The CDR3, as DNA: TGTGCCAGCAGCCAACTAGCGGGAGGTTACGAGCAGTACTTC. This codes for CASSQLAGGYEQYF.

In its sample, this clone was seen once. This rearrangement joins TRBV15 to TRBJ1-3; 8 nucleotides line up with TRBD1. Germline values: CDR1 LNHNV, CDR2 YYDKDF (reference sequence). The junction had 10 bases not matched to a gene; V was cut back by 5 bases and J by 4 bases. This CDR3 has 16 residues. The CDR3 nucleotides read TGTGCCACCAGCGGAGGGGACAGGACTAGGGGAAACACCATATATTTT. Its translation: CATSGGDRTRGNTIYF.

For this clone: Other DNA variants within this sample encode the same CDR3. This chain joins TRBV5-1 and TRBJ1-1; TRBD1 is a possible D gene (5 bases). Germline V gene data show CDR1 as SGHRS and CDR2 as YFSETQ. The germline V and J ends were trimmed by 3 bases and 1 base, with 10 bases remaining between them. The CDR3 is made up of 14 amino acids. This CDR3 is CASSSGTGNTEAFF. The CDR3 DNA reads as TGCGCCAGCAGCTCCGGCACAGGGAACACTGAAGCTTTCTTT. The whole variable domain, filled in from reference TRBV5-1 and TRBJ1-1, reads KAGVTQTPRYLIKTRGQQVTLSCSPISGHRSVSWYQQTPGQGLQFLFEYFSETQRNKGNFPGRFSGRQFSNSRSEMNVSTLELGDSALYLCASSSGTGNTEAFFGQGTRLTVV.

The chain has TRBV18 and TRBJ1-5; 8 nucleotides agree with TRBD1. This CDR3 is built from 16 residues. The V and J ends lost 6 bases and 3 bases, in that order; junction bases with no gene match: 10. The V gene's germline CDR1 is KGHSH and CDR2 LQKENI. The CDR3 spells CASSLGTGGVNQPQHF. The CDR3 coding sequence is TGTGCCAGCTCCCTGGGGACAGGTGGGGTCAATCAGCCCCAGCATTTT.

This chain links TRBV6-5 with TRBJ2-5, with TRBD2 matching 11 bases. Unmatched junction bases numbered 12, after V lost 8 bases and J lost 7 bases. This CDR3 has 15 residues. Germline assignment: CDR1 MNHEY and CDR2 SVGAGI. The CDR3 protein is CASDPGVAGGSTQYF. CDR3 DNA sequence: TGTGCCAGCGATCCCGGGGTAGCGGGGGGGTCGACCCAGTACTTC.

This sequence joins TRBV2 and TRBJ1-1; D gene unclear. The CDR3 is 14 residues long. Trimming cost V 3 bases and J 5 bases, with 13 bases left between them. Per the germline V gene, CDR1 is SNHLY and CDR2 is FYNNEI. The CDR3 nucleotides are TGTGCCAGCAGTGAGGAGGCCAGTGGTACTGAAGCTTTCTTT. Translating it yields CASSEEASGTEAFF.

The V and J genes are TRBV30 and TRBJ1-1; no clear D. Trimming took off 2 bases at V and 4 bases at J, with 11 bases between the two ends. There are 13 residues in the CDR3. Germline lookup yields CDR1 GTSNPN and CDR2 SVGIG (reference sequence). CDR3 sequence (DNA): TGTGCCTGGAGTCTCGTCCCCGGCACTGAAGCTTTCTTT. It is translated as CAWSLVPGTEAFF.

This chain connects TRBV7-8 to TRBJ2-1; D is unresolved. Germline CDR1 SGHVS, CDR2 FQNEAQ. This CDR3 contains 14 residues. Trimming removed 3 bases from V and 3 bases from J, with 9 bases in between. The DNA for the CDR3 is TGTGCCAGCAGCTTGAGGTGGTACTACAATGAGCAGTTCTTC. The encoded protein is CASSLRWYYNEQFF.

The rearrangement joins TRBV4-1 to TRBJ1-3; tentatively, D is TRBD1 (6 bases). V was pared by 1 base and J by 4 bases, with 23 bases between. The CDR3 is made up of 19 amino acids. CDR1 MGHRA and CDR2 YSYEKL come from the germline V gene. In DNA form, the CDR3 reads TGCGCCAGCAGCCAAGGGAACCCGACAGGCGCCTGGACAGGAAACACCATATATTTT. Translating it yields CASSQGNPTGAWTGNTIYF.

The V gene is TRBV28, the J gene TRBJ1-5, with D perhaps TRBD1 (5 bases). V was pared by 5 bases and J by 1 base, with 12 bases between. There are 15 residues in the CDR3. From germline, CDR1 is MDHEN and CDR2 SYDVKM. CDR3 sequence: CASSRGLPSNQPQHF. The CDR3 DNA is TGTGCCAGCAGTAGGGGCCTACCGAGCAATCAGCCCCAGCATTTT.